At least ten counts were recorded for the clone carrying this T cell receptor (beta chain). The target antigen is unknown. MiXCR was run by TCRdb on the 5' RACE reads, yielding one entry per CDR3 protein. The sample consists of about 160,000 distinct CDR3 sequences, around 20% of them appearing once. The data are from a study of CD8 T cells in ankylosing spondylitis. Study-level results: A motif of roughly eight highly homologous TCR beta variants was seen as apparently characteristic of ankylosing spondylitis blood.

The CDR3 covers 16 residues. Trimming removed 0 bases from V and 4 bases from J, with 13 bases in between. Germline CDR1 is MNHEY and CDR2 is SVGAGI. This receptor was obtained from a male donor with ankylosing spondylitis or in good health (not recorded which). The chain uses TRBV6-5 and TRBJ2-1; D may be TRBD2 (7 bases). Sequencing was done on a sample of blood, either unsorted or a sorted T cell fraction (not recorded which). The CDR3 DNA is TGTGCCAGCAGTTACTCGAGGGGGGGAGAGTACAATGAGCAGTTCTTC. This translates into CASSYSRGGEYNEQFF.